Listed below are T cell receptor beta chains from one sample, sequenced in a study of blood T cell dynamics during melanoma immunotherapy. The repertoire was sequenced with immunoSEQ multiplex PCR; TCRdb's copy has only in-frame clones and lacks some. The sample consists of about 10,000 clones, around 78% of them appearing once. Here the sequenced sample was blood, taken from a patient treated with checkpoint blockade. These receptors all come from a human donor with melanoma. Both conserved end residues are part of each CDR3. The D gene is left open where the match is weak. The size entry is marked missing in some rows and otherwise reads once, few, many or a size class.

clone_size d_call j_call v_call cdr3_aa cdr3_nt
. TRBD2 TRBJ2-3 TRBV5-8 CASSSPGLAGEGSPTDTQYF TGTGCCAGCAGCTCCCCGGGACTAGCGGGAGAAGGGTCCCCCACAGATACGCAGTATTTT
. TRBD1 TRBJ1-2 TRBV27 CASSSQVTGADGYTF TGTGCCAGCAGTTCCCAAGTGACAGGGGCCGATGGCTACACCTTC
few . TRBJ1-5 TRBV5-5 CASSSIAGPNQPQHF TGTGCCAGCAGCTCCATCGCCGGGCCTAATCAGCCCCAGCATTTT
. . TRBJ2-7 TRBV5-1 CASSLGGGPYEQYF TGCGCCAGCAGCTTGGGAGGTGGGCCCTACGAGCAGTACTTC
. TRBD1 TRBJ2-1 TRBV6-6 CASSYEGQGSNEQFF TGTGCCAGCAGTTACGAAGGACAGGGAAGCAATGAGCAGTTCTTC
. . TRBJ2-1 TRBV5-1 CASSYGGNEQFF TGCGCCAGCAGCTACGGGGGAAATGAGCAGTTCTTC
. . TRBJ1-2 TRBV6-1 CASSDLRGGLNYGYTF TGTGCCAGCAGTGACCTGCGGGGGGGACTAAACTATGGCTACACCTTC
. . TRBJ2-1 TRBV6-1 CASSEWGEQFF TGTGCCAGCAGTGAATGGGGTGAGCAGTTCTTC
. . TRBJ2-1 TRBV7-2 CASTSSGGGISEQFF TGTGCCAGCACCTCGTCAGGGGGGGGGATTAGTGAGCAGTTCTTC
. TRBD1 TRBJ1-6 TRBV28 CASSLPRQGSSPLHF TGTGCCAGCAGTTTGCCGCGACAGGGCTCTTCACCCCTCCACTTT
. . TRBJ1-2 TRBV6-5 CASTGSRYGYTF TGTGCCAGCACGGGCAGTAGATATGGCTACACCTTC
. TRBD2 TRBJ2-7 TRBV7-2 CASSSGTSGKGYEQYF TGTGCCAGCAGCTCAGGGACTAGCGGGAAGGGTTACGAGCAGTACTTC
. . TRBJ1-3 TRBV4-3 CASSHGTHSGNTIYF TGCGCCAGCAGCCACGGGACTCACTCTGGAAACACCATATATTTT
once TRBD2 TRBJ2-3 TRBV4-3 CASSQGGGSRTDTQYF TGCGCCAGCAGCCAAGGGGGCGGGAGTCGTACAGATACGCAGTATTTT
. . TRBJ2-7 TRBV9 CASSPRQSSYEQYF TGTGCCAGCAGCCCCCGCCAAAGCTCCTACGAGCAGTACTTC
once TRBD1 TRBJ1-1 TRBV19 CASSPGTGRWTEAFF TGTGCCAGTAGTCCAGGGACAGGGAGGTGGACTGAAGCTTTCTTT
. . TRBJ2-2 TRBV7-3 CASSLAAGPNTGELFF TGTGCCAGCAGCTTGGCAGCAGGCCCTAACACCGGGGAGCTGTTTTTT
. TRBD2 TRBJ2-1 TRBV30 CAWSVASGRAGEQFF TGTGCCTGGAGTGTTGCTAGCGGGAGGGCTGGTGAGCAGTTCTTC
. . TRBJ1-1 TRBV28 CASSLTGIRTEAFF TGTGCCAGCAGTTTAACAGGGATAAGGACTGAAGCTTTCTTT
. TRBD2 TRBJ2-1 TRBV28 CASSLGRGPLNEQFF TGTGCCAGCAGTTTAGGGAGGGGCCCACTCAATGAGCAGTTCTTC
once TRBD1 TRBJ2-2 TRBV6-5 CASMGTGGNTGELFF TGTGCCAGCATGGGGACAGGGGGGAACACCGGGGAGCTGTTTTTT
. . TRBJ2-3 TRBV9 CASSVYTRSTDTQYF TGTGCCAGCAGCGTGTACACTCGCAGCACAGATACGCAGTATTTT
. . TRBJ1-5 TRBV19 CASSMVPGGNQPQHF TGTGCCAGTAGTATGGTCCCGGGTGGGAATCAGCCCCAGCATTTT
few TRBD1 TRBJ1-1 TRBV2 CASRAGQGRDEAFF TGTGCCAGCAGGGCGGGACAGGGAAGGGATGAAGCTTTCTTT
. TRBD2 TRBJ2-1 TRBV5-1 CASSLQAGGPDEQFF TGCGCCAGCAGCTTGCAAGCGGGAGGGCCGGATGAGCAGTTCTTC
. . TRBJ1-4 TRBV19 CASSIRPRATNEKLFF TGTGCCAGTAGTATCCGCCCACGGGCGACTAATGAAAAACTGTTTTTT
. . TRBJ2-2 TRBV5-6 CASSLKRVTGELFF TGTGCCAGCAGCTTAAAAAGGGTGACCGGGGAGCTGTTTTTT
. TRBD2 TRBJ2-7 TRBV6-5 CASSLGLAGPYEQYF TGTGCCAGCAGTCTGGGACTAGCGGGACCCTACGAGCAGTACTTC
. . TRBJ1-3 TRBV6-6 CASSNNLSGNTIYF TGTGCCAGCAGTAACAACCTCAGCGGAAACACCATATATTTT
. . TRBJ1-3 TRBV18 CASSPDSRGAGNTIYF TGTGCCAGCTCACCAGATTCCAGGGGTGCTGGAAACACCATATATTTT
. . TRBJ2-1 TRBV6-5 CASRSTSNEQFF TGTGCCAGCAGATCCACTAGCAATGAGCAGTTCTTC
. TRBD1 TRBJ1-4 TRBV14 CASSPRTGNEKLFF TGTGCCAGCAGCCCGCGGACAGGAAATGAAAAACTGTTTTTT
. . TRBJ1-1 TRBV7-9 CASSSPGGQQGNTEAFF TGTGCCAGCAGCTCCCCCGGAGGGCAGCAAGGAAACACTGAAGCTTTCTTT
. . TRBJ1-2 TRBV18 CASSEPNYGYTF TGTGCCAGCTCAGAACCTAACTATGGCTACACCTTC
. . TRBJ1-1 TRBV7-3 CASSTQKNTEAFF TGTGCCAGCAGCACCCAGAAGAACACTGAAGCTTTCTTT
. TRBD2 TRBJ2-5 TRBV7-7 CASSRGLAGETQYF TGTGCTAGCAGCCGCGGACTAGCGGGAGAGACCCAGTACTTC
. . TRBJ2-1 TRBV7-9 CASSPRGSSYNEQFF TGTGCCAGCAGCCCTAGGGGGAGCTCCTACAATGAGCAGTTCTTC
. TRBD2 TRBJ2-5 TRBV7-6 CASRGDGGGPGETQYF TGTGCCAGCAGGGGGGACGGCGGGGGGCCGGGAGAGACCCAGTACTTC
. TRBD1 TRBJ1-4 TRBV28 CASSPELDRGTTNEKLFF TGTGCCAGCAGTCCTGAACTCGACAGGGGGACCACTAATGAAAAACTGTTTTTT
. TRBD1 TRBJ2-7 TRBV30 CAWRGTGGRYEQYF TGTGCCTGGAGAGGGACAGGGGGCCGCTACGAGCAGTACTTC
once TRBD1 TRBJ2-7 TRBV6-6 CASSYPGQGRYEQYF TGTGCCAGCAGTTATCCGGGACAGGGGAGGTACGAGCAGTACTTC
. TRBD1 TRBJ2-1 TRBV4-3 CASSQETGTYNEQFF TGCGCCAGCAGCCAAGAGACAGGGACCTACAATGAGCAGTTCTTC
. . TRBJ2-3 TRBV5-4 CASMDFTDTQYF TGTGCCAGCATGGACTTCACAGATACGCAGTATTTT
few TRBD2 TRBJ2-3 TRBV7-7 CASTIRRGGPDTQYF TGTGCCAGCACAATTAGGCGGGGGGGCCCAGATACGCAGTATTTT
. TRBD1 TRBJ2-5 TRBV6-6 CASSSRDRVRETQYF TGTGCCAGCAGTTCTCGGGACAGGGTACGGGAGACCCAGTACTTC
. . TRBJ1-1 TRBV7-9 CASSPPVRALNTEAFF TGTGCCAGCAGCCCCCCCGTCCGGGCCTTGAACACTGAAGCTTTCTTT
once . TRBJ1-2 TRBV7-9 CASSLASANYGYTF TGTGCCAGCAGCTTAGCCTCAGCGAACTATGGCTACACCTTC
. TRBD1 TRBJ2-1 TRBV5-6 CASSLEGQAGEQFF TGTGCCAGCAGCTTGGAGGGACAGGCCGGTGAGCAGTTCTTC
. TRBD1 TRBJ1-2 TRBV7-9 CASSLAGGGGYTF TGTGCCAGCAGCTTAGCAGGGGGCGGTGGCTACACCTTC
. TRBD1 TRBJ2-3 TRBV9 CASSVEDRGDTDTQYF TGTGCCAGCAGCGTAGAAGACAGGGGGGACACAGATACGCAGTATTTT
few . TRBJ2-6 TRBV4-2 CASSWGSGPPSGANVLTF TGTGCCAGCAGCTGGGGGTCAGGGCCCCCCTCTGGGGCCAACGTCCTGACTTTC